One and the same sample provided the 3 T cell receptor beta chains below, sequenced in a study of blood T cells in healthy people across ages. For the second PCR, which ran for about 7 to 11 cycles, a sample-barcoded 5' primer and a J-beta primer mix were used. In TCRdb, the 5' RACE reads were re-called with MiXCR into one record per CDR3 protein. The sample has around 780,000 distinct CDR3 sequences, more than 55% seen once. Sequenced material: blood. These receptor sequences come from a man aged 40-49 years in good health.

This clonotype appeared once. The chain links TRBV20-1 to TRBJ2-5, with a tentative D call TRBD1 (6 bases). This CDR3 has 14 residues. V lost 6 bases, J lost 3 bases, and 17 bases lay in between. Germline CDR1 and CDR2: DFQATT and SNEGSKA (reference sequence). CDR3 loop: CSAGTGHGKETQYF. The CDR3 DNA is TGCAGTGCCGGAACGGGACACGGGAAAGAGACCCAGTACTTC.

The chain is built from TRBV3-1 and TRBJ1-6, with D unresolved. The CDR3 length is 15 residues. The germline V gene has CDR1 LGHDT and CDR2 YNNKEL (reference sequence). Trimming removed 0 bases from V and 13 bases from J, with 16 bases in between. This chain's CDR3 is CASSQDVVAFRPLHF. In DNA, the CDR3 is TGTGCCAGCAGCCAAGACGTTGTGGCCTTTAGGCCCCTCCACTTT.

This clonotype was found a few times. This chain links TRBV7-2 with TRBJ2-5; D is ambiguous. V lost 0 bases and J lost 2, with 10 bases in between. Germline lookup yields CDR1 SGHTA and CDR2 FQGNSA. This CDR3 is built from 15 residues. CDR3 coding DNA: TGTGCCAGCAGCTTAGCGGGCGGAGCGCAAGAGACCCAGTACTTC. Amino acid sequence: CASSLAGGAQETQYF.